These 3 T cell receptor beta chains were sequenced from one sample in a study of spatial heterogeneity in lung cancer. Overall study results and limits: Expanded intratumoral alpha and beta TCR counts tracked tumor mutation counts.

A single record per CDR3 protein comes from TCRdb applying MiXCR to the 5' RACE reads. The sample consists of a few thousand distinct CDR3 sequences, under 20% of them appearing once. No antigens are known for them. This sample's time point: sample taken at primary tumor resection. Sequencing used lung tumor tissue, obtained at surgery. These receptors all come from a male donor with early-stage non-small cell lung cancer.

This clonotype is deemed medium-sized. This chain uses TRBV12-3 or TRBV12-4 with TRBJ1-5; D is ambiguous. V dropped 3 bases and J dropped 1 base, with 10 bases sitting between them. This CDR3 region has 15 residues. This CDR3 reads CASSFAMESNQPQHF. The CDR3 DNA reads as TGTGCCAGCAGTTTTGCCATGGAAAGCAATCAGCCCCAGCATTTT.

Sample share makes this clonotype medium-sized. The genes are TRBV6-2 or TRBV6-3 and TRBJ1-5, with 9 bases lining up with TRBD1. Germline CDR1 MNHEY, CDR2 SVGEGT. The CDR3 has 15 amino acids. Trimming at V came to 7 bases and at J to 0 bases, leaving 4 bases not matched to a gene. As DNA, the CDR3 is TGTGCCAGCAAGGGGACAGGGTATAGCAATCAGCCCCAGCATTTT. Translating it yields CASKGTGYSNQPQHF.

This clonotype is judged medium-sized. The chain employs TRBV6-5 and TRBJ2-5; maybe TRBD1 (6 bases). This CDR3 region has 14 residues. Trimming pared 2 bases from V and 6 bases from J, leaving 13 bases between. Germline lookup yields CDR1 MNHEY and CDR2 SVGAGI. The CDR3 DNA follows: TGTGCCAGCAGTTACACTGGGGGCGGAAAGACCCAGTACTTC. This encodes CASSYTGGGKTQYF.